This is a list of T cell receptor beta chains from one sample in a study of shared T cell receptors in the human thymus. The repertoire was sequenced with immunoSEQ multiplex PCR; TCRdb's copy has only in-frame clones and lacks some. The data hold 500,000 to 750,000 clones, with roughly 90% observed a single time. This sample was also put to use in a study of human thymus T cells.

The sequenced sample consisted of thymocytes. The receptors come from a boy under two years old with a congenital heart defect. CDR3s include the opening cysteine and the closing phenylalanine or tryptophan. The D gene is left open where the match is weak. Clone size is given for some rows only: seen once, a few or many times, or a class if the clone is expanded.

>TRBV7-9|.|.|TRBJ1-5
CASSGAFTGTNQPQHF
TGTGCCAGCAGCGGAGCCTTCACAGGGACCAATCAGCCCCAGCATTTT
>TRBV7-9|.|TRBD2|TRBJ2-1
CASSPRPESSRGSYNEQFF
TGTGCCAGCAGCCCCCGCCCGGAATCCTCTCGCGGGAGTTACAATGAGCAGTTCTTC
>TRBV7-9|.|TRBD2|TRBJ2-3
CASSDLAGEEDTQYF
TGTGCCAGCAGCGACCTAGCGGGAGAGGAAGATACGCAGTATTTT
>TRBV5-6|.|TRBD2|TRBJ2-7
CASSLLIGTSGAYEQYF
TGTGCCAGCAGCTTGTTGATTGGGACTAGCGGGGCCTACGAGCAGTACTTC
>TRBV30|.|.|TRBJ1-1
CAWSKRVNTEAFF
TGTGCCTGGAGTAAGAGGGTGAACACTGAAGCTTTCTTT
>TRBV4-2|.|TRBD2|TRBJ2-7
CASSQEREGPYEQYF
TGTGCCAGCAGCCAAGAGCGGGAGGGCCCCTACGAGCAGTACTTC
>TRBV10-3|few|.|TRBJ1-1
CAITASLNTEAFF
TGTGCCATCACTGCCAGTCTGAACACTGAAGCTTTCTTT
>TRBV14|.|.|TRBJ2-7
CASSASPGFRQSTYEQYF
TGTGCCAGCAGCGCCAGCCCGGGTTTTCGACAGTCAACCTACGAGCAGTACTTC
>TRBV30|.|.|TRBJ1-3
CAWSVPDSGNTIYF
TGTGCCTGGAGTGTGCCAGACTCTGGAAACACCATATATTTT
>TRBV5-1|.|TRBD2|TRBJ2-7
CASSFGRVSYEQYF
TGCGCCAGCAGCTTCGGGAGGGTTTCCTACGAGCAGTACTTC
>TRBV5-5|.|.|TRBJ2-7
CASSLEGSGSYEQYF
TGTGCCAGCAGCTTGGAGGGTAGCGGCTCCTACGAGCAGTACTTC
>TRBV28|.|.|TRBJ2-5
CASSLYGGVEETQYF
TGTGCCAGCAGTTTATATGGCGGAGTGGAAGAGACCCAGTACTTC
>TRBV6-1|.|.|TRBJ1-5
CASRVTGFNQPQHF
TGTGCCAGCAGAGTAACAGGGTTCAATCAGCCCCAGCATTTT
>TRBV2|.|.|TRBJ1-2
CVPAGGGYTF
TGTGTGCCAGCGGGGGGAGGCTACACCTTC
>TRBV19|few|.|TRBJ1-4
CASKGTRSEELFF
TGTGCCAGTAAAGGAACCCGCTCAGAGGAACTGTTTTTT
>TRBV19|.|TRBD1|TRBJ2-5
CASSTRDSLHHGETQYF
TGTGCCAGTAGTACCCGGGACAGCCTCCACCATGGGGAGACCCAGTACTTC
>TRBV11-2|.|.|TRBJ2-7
CASSSREQYF
TGTGCCAGCAGCTCCCGCGAGCAGTACTTC
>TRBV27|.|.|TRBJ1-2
CASSLKGTNYGYTF
TGTGCCAGCAGTTTAAAGGGGACAAACTATGGCTACACCTTC
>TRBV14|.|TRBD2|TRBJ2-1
CASSQPPASGRGSRNNEQFF
TGTGCCAGCAGCCAACCCCCGGCTAGCGGGAGGGGATCCCGAAACAATGAGCAGTTCTTC
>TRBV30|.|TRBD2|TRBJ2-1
CAWSGKHSPSGHHNEQFF
TGTGCCTGGAGTGGAAAACACTCCCCTAGCGGGCACCACAATGAGCAGTTCTTC
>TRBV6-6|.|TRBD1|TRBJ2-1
CASSSDRGAHGEQFF
TGTGCCAGCAGCAGCGACAGGGGCGCGCACGGTGAGCAGTTCTTC
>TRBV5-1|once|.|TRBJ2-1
CASRPESSYNEQFF
TGCGCCAGCAGACCCGAGAGCTCCTACAATGAGCAGTTCTTC
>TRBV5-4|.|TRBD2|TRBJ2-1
CASSWMGQRGTYNEQFF
TGTGCCAGCAGCTGGATGGGTCAGCGGGGCACCTACAATGAGCAGTTCTTC
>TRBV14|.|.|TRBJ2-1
CASSQERGMGSNEQFF
TGTGCCAGCAGCCAAGAGCGGGGAATGGGCTCCAATGAGCAGTTCTTC
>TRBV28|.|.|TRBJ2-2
CASSTRQANTGELFF
TGTGCCAGCAGTACCCGACAGGCGAACACCGGGGAGCTGTTTTTT
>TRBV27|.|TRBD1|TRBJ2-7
CATLGTGPYEQYF
TGTGCCACCTTGGGGACAGGACCCTACGAGCAGTACTTC
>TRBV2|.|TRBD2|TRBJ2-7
CASRGLAGVDEQYF
TGTGCCAGCAGGGGACTAGCGGGAGTTGACGAGCAGTACTTC
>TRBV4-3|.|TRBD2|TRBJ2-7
CASSQGVSGRVSSYEQYF
TGCGCCAGCAGCCAAGGTGTAAGCGGGAGGGTTAGCTCCTACGAGCAGTACTTC
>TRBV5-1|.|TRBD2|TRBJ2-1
CASSPGTSALGEQFF
TGCGCCAGCAGTCCCGGGACTAGCGCCCTCGGGGAGCAGTTCTTC
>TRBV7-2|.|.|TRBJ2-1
CASSRGHDSYNEQFF
TGTGCCAGCAGCCGCGGACACGACTCCTACAATGAGCAGTTCTTC
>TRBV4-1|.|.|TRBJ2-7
CASSQETSGYEQYF
TGCGCCAGCAGCCAAGAAACCAGTGGCTACGAGCAGTACTTC
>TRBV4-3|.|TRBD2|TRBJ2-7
CASSRLRTSPYEQYF
TGCGCCAGCAGCCGTCTGAGGACTAGCCCCTACGAGCAGTACTTC
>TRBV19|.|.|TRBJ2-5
CTSSIGRMGGTQYF
TGTACCAGTAGTATCGGAAGAATGGGGGGGACCCAGTACTTC
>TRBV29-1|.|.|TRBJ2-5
CSVVNPQKGSEETQYF
TGCAGCGTTGTGAACCCCCAAAAAGGGAGCGAAGAGACCCAGTACTTC
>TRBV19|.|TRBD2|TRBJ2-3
CASRTGGPNTDTQYF
TGTGCCAGTAGAACGGGAGGGCCCAACACAGATACGCAGTATTTT
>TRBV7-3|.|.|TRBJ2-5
CASSQKHQDYQETQYF
TGTGCCAGCAGCCAGAAACATCAGGACTACCAAGAGACCCAGTACTTC
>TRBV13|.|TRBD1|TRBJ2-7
CASSLGGDRDEQYF
TGTGCCAGCAGCTTAGGGGGGGACAGGGACGAGCAGTACTTC
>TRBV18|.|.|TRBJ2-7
CASSLAEDYEQYF
TGTGCCAGCTCACTGGCGGAGGACTACGAGCAGTACTTC
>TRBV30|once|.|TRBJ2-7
CAWRRGKPYEQYF
TGTGCCTGGAGAAGGGGTAAACCCTACGAGCAGTACTTC
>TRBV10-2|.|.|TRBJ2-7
CASSENRDLSYEQYF
TGCGCCAGCAGCGAAAACAGGGACCTGAGCTACGAGCAGTACTTC
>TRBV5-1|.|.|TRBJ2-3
CASSIHRQSDTQYF
TGCGCCAGCAGCATCCACCGACAGTCAGATACGCAGTATTTT
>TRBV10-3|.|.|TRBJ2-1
CAISESQGHEQFF
TGTGCCATCAGTGAGTCTCAGGGCCATGAGCAGTTCTTC
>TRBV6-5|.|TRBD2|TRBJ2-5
CASSYRGGKTQYF
TGTGCCAGCAGTTACCGCGGGGGGAAGACCCAGTACTTC
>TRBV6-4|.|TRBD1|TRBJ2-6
CASSENRGPSGANVLTF
TGTGCCAGCAGTGAGAACAGGGGGCCCTCTGGGGCCAACGTCCTGACTTTC
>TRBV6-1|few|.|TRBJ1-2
CASSVPGSGYTF
TGTGCCAGCAGTGTGCCAGGGTCTGGCTACACCTTC
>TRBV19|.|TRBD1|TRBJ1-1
CASSIVGQGEEGTEAFF
TGTGCCAGTAGTATCGTCGGACAGGGGGAAGAGGGGACTGAAGCTTTCTTT
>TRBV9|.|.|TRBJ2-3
CASSPWSGGDTQYF
TGTGCCAGCAGCCCATGGTCCGGCGGAGATACGCAGTATTTT
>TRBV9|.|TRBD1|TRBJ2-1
CASSVESGQGSYNEQFF
TGTGCCAGCAGCGTAGAGTCGGGACAGGGATCCTACAATGAGCAGTTCTTC
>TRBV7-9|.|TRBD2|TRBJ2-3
CASSLPTSGSTDTQYF
TGTGCCAGCAGCTTACCGACTAGCGGCTCCACAGATACGCAGTATTTT
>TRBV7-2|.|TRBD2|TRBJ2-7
CASSSGTTYEQYF
TGTGCCAGCAGCTCGGGGACTACCTACGAGCAGTACTTC
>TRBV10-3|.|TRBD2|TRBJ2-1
CAISESGLAGVPPYNEQFF
TGTGCCATCAGTGAGTCTGGACTAGCGGGAGTGCCCCCCTACAATGAGCAGTTCTTC
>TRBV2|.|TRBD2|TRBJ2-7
CASSEKREGLRTYEQYF
TGTGCCAGCAGTGAAAAGCGGGAGGGCCTCAGGACCTACGAGCAGTACTTC
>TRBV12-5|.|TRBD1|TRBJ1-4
CASGSIGQVLEKLFF
TGTGCTAGTGGTTCGATCGGACAGGTTTTGGAAAAACTGTTTTTT